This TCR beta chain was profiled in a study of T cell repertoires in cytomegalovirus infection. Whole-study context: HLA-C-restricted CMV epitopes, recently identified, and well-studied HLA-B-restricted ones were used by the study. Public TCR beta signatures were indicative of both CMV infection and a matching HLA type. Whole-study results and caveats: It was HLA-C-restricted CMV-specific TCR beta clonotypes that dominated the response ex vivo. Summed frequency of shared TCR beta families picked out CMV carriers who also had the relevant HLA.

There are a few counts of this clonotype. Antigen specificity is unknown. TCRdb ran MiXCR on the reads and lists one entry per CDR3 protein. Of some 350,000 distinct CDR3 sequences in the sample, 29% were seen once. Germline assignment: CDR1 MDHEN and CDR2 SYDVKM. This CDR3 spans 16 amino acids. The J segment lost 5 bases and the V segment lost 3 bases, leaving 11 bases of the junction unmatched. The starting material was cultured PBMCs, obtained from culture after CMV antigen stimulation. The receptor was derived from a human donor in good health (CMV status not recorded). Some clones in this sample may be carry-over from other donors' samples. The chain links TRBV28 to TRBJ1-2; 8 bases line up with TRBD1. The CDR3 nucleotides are TGTGCCAGCAGTTTCACCCCACGGGACAGGTTATATGGCTACACCTTC. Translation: CASSFTPRDRLYGYTF.